The 18 T cell receptor beta chains listed next were all sequenced from one sample in a study of beta chain features in type 1 diabetes. Every isolated RNA sample was fully reverse transcribed, so sequencing captured expressed TCRB transcripts. The repertoire was sequenced with immunoSEQ multiplex PCR; TCRdb's copy has only in-frame clones and lacks some. The sample shows 900,000 or so clones, about a sixth of them seen only once. The sequenced sample was naive CD4+ T cells from blood. The receptors were sampled from a young woman in good health.

The chain couples TRBV7-2 to TRBJ2-7; a weak D match, TRBD2 (5 bases). Trimming cost V 1 base and J 2 bases, with 12 bases left between them. The CDR3 contains 15 residues. Germline V CDR1 and CDR2: SGHTA, FQGNSA. CDR3 in DNA: TGTGCCAGCAGCTTAGTTCGAGGGCCCACCTACGAGCAGTACTTC. This gives the protein CASSLVRGPTYEQYF.

This chain uses TRBV6-5 with TRBJ1-1; a possible D gene is TRBD1 (5 bases). The CDR3 sequence is 16 residues long. Trimming stripped 4 bases from V and 4 bases from J, with 19 bases between. Per the germline V gene, CDR1 is MNHEY and CDR2 is SVGAGI. This CDR3 is CASSSGPLKRGTEAFF. The DNA for the CDR3 is TGTGCCAGCAGTTCTGGACCGTTAAAAAGGGGCACTGAAGCTTTCTTT.

This clone was observed a few times. The V and J genes are TRBV10-3 and TRBJ2-7; D may correspond to TRBD1 or TRBD2 (6 bases each). Trimming left V 9 bases short and J 0 bases short, with 9 bases between. CDR3 length equals 12 residues. Per the germline V gene, CDR1 is ENHRY and CDR2 is SYGVKD. CDR3: CAIGGTSYEQYF. The DNA of the CDR3 is TGTGCCATAGGGGGGACCTCCTACGAGCAGTACTTC.

In DNA form, the CDR3 reads TGTGCCAGCAGCCCCTCTCCTCCTAGCACAGATACGCAGTATTTT. It is translated as CASSPSPPSTDTQYF. The chain uses TRBV27 and TRBJ2-3; unclear D gene. V was shortened by 6 bases and J by 0 bases, with 13 bases between the two germline ends. The CDR3 contains 15 residues. The germline CDR1 and CDR2 sequences are MNHEY and SMNVEV (reference sequence).

J is TRBJ2-7 and V is TRBV10-3; D remains unclear. This CDR3 comprises 12 residues. Germline loops: CDR1 ENHRY, CDR2 SYGVKD. V was cut by 11 bases and J by 0 bases, with 11 bases left in between. In DNA, the CDR3 is TGTGCCTCAACCCCCAACTCCTACGAGCAGTACTTC. Protein sequence: CASTPNSYEQYF.

The V call is TRBV4-2, the J call TRBJ2-7; TRBD1 agrees at 10 bases. V was clipped by 4 bases and J by 6 bases; unmatched bases: 9. The CDR3 covers 15 residues. Germline values: CDR1 LGHNA, CDR2 YNFKEQ. CDR3 bases: TGTGCCAGCAGCCCCGACGGGACAGGGGATTTCGAGCAGTACTTC. Protein: CASSPDGTGDFEQYF.

This clone was detected only a few times. CDR3: CASKVGSEKLFF. CDR3 bases: TGTGCCAGCAAGGTGGGATCTGAAAAACTGTTTTTT. The rearrangement joins TRBV28 to TRBJ1-4, with unresolved D. The CDR3 loop spans 12 amino acids. Trimming pared 7 bases from V and 7 bases from J, leaving 10 bases between. Germline V CDR1 and CDR2: MDHEN, SYDVKM.

The chain employs TRBV7-2 and TRBJ2-6, with 7 nucleotides matching TRBD1. In germline, CDR1 is SGHTA, CDR2 FQGNSA. CDR3 length: 18 residues. With 5 bases clipped from V and 4 bases from J, the junction kept 14 bases outside the gene matches. The CDR3 sequence: CASSLQGLALVGANVLTF. The CDR3 region has the DNA TGTGCCAGCAGCCTACAGGGGTTAGCATTAGTGGGGGCCAACGTCCTGACTTTC.

This clone occurred a few times. V usage is TRBV6-5 and J usage is TRBJ2-5, with 15 bases identical to TRBD2. Germline-derived CDR1 and CDR2 are MNHEY and SVGAGI. The CDR3 spans 15 residues. The V and J ends lost 8 bases and 5 bases, in that order; junction bases with no gene match: 6. The CDR3 reads CASAGLAGGGETQYF. The CDR3 DNA reads as TGTGCCAGCGCCGGACTAGCGGGAGGGGGGGAGACCCAGTACTTC.

The genes are TRBV28 and TRBJ2-2, with a possible D match to TRBD2 (6 bases). CDR1 and CDR2 from the germline V gene are MDHEN and SYDVKM. The CDR3 is 13 residues long. V was clipped by 7 bases and J by 6 bases, with 12 bases between them. The CDR3 loop reads CASTAGRSGELFF. The CDR3 bases are TGTGCCAGCACGGCGGGAAGATCCGGGGAGCTGTTTTTT.

V usage is TRBV18 and J usage is TRBJ2-3; D gene unclear. Germline values: CDR1 KGHSH, CDR2 LQKENI. The CDR3 runs 13 residues. V was cut by 3 bases and J by 1 base, with 5 bases left in between. In nucleotides, the CDR3 is TGTGCCAGCTCACCCGAAGGCACAGATACGCAGTATTTT. This encodes CASSPEGTDTQYF.

This clone was seen a few times. The V gene is TRBV2, the J gene TRBJ1-1; D gene ambiguous. The length of the CDR3 is 13 residues. In germline, CDR1 is SNHLY, CDR2 FYNNEI. V lost 6 bases and J 1 base, leaving 9 bases between the germline ends. The CDR3 reads CASRSEQNTEAFF. The DNA for the CDR3 is TGTGCCAGCAGGTCAGAACAGAACACTGAAGCTTTCTTT.

In its sample, this clone was seen a few times. This chain links TRBV4-1 with TRBJ2-1; 8 bases agree with TRBD1. This CDR3 has 18 amino acids. Unmatched junction bases numbered 19, after V lost 4 bases and J lost 8 bases. Germline CDR1 MGHRA, CDR2 YSYEKL. The DNA of the CDR3 is TGCGCCAGCAGCCGGGGGTTATCCGACAGGGGTAGCTTGCATGAGCAGTTCTTC. This gives the protein CASSRGLSDRGSLHEQFF.

This clone appeared a single time. Within the sample, other DNA sequences also encode this same CDR3. The chain has TRBV29-1 and TRBJ1-1; 7 nucleotides agree with TRBD1. The V gene's germline CDR1 is SQVTM and CDR2 ANQGSEA. J lost 2 bases, V lost 6 bases, and 3 bases had no gene match. This CDR3 has 12 amino acids. DNA of the CDR3: TGCAGCGTCCGACAGGGTAACACTGAAGCTTTCTTT. It translates to CSVRQGNTEAFF.

There are a few counts of this clone. The chain links TRBV7-2 to TRBJ2-1, with 9 nucleotides matching TRBD2. V lost 4 bases to trimming and J lost 8 bases; unmatched junction nucleotides: 6. CDR1 is SGHTA, CDR2 FQGNSA, per germline. The CDR3 consists of 14 residues. CDR3 amino acids: CASSSREGSYEQFF. The CDR3 DNA is TGTGCCAGCAGCTCGCGGGAGGGCAGCTATGAGCAGTTCTTC.

This clone was picked up many times. The chain is built from TRBV10-3 and TRBJ1-2; D is uncertain. Trimming shortened V by 0 bases and J by 7 bases, and 9 bases separated the two germline ends. The germline CDR1 and CDR2 sequences are ENHRY and SYGVKD. CDR3 length: 13 residues. The CDR3 here is CAISESDAGGYTF. CDR3 sequence (DNA): TGTGCCATCAGTGAGTCTGACGCGGGTGGCTACACCTTC.

The chain couples TRBV11-2 to TRBJ1-1; D uncertain. The V end was cut by 4 bases, the J end by 2 bases, with 8 bases between. The germline V gene encodes CDR1 SGHAT and CDR2 FQNNGV. The length of the CDR3 is 13 residues. The chain's CDR3 is CASSSRPNTEAFF. In DNA, the CDR3 is TGTGCCAGCAGCTCTAGACCCAACACTGAAGCTTTCTTT.

This clone was observed a few times. The CDR3 nucleotides are TGTGCCAGCAGTTACGGGTCCCCAGATACGCAGTATTTT. It encodes CASSYGSPDTQYF. This rearrangement joins TRBV28 to TRBJ2-3, with D hard to call. The CDR3 extends over 13 amino acids. The V end was cut by 4 bases, the J end by 4 bases, with 9 bases between. Germline V CDR1 and CDR2: MDHEN, SYDVKM.